What follows are 11 T cell receptor beta chains derived from one specimen sequenced in a study of blood T cell repertoires in COVID-19. Assay: immunoSEQ multiplex PCR; the TCRdb copy retains only in-frame clones and omits some. Among tens of thousands of clones, roughly 70% were seen once, and the ten largest hold just under 4%. Sequencing was performed on peripheral blood. Receptor source: a man in his sixties or seventies with COVID-19, enrolled during active disease.

The chain joins TRBV12-3 or TRBV12-4 to TRBJ1-1; D call uncertain. The length of the CDR3 is 13 residues. V was clipped by 5 bases and J by 2 bases, with 9 bases between them. The DNA for the CDR3 is TGTGCCAGCAGTGGGCAGTTTAACACTGAAGCTTTCTTT. It specifies CASSGQFNTEAFF.

The sample holds a few counts of this clone. V and J are TRBV7-2 and TRBJ2-1; 11 bases match TRBD2. V shed 4 bases and J 5 bases; nucleotides not matched to a gene: 10. CDR1 is SGHTA, CDR2 FQGNSA, per germline. CDR3 length: 17 residues. The CDR3 sequence: CASSSAPLAGGNNEQFF. CDR3 DNA: TGTGCCAGCAGCTCAGCGCCCCTAGCGGGAGGTAACAATGAGCAGTTCTTC.

This clone was detected only a few times. This chain uses TRBV5-1 with TRBJ2-7; TRBD2 agrees at 11 bases. The CDR3 covers 15 residues. The V gene end was trimmed by 0 bases and the J gene end by 6 bases; junction bases not matched to a gene: 5. The germline V gene has CDR1 SGHRS and CDR2 YFSETQ. As DNA, the CDR3 is TGCGCCAGCAGCTTGGCTAGCGGGAGGTGGAGCGAGCAGTACTTC. Its translation is CASSLASGRWSEQYF.

This clone was seen only once. The CDR3 here is CASSLRAGGTTDTQYF. Written as DNA, the CDR3 is TGTGCCAGCAGCTTAAGGGCGGGAGGGACGACAGATACGCAGTATTTT. The chain is built from TRBV7-2 and TRBJ2-3; 9 bases line up with TRBD2. Germline V CDR1 and CDR2: SGHTA, FQGNSA. The V gene end was trimmed by 2 bases and the J gene end by 3 bases; junction bases not matched to a gene: 6. The CDR3 has 16 amino acids. The complete variable domain, with remaining parts taken from reference TRBV7-2 and TRBJ2-3, reads GAGVSQSPSNKVTEKGKDVELRCDPISGHTALYWYRQSLGQGLEFLIYFQGNSAPDKSGLPSDRFSAERTGGSVSTLTIQRTQQEDSAVYLCASSLRAGGTTDTQYFGPGTRLTVL.

This chain joins TRBV20-1 and TRBJ1-1; D unclear. The CDR3 has 11 residues. The germline V gene has CDR1 DFQATT and CDR2 SNEGSKA (reference sequence). V dropped 6 bases and J dropped 2 bases, with 7 bases sitting between them. CDR3 region: CSAGSNTEAFF. For the CDR3, the DNA is TGCAGTGCGGGGAGTAACACTGAAGCTTTCTTT.

The J gene is TRBJ2-7, the V gene TRBV4-3, with D tentatively TRBD2 (6 bases). Looked up from germline, CDR1 is LGHNA and CDR2 is YSLEER. The length of the CDR3 is 15 residues. The V end lost 0 bases, the J end lost 3 bases, and 12 bases lay between the germline ends. Written as DNA, the CDR3 is TGCGCCAGCAGCCAAGAGGAGGGGCCGATCTACGAGCAGTACTTC. It encodes CASSQEEGPIYEQYF.

In this sample, this clone turned up many times. V and J are TRBV7-9 and TRBJ1-4; D may be TRBD1 (6 bases). This CDR3 is built from 18 residues. CDR1 SEHNR and CDR2 FQNEAQ come from the germline V gene (reference sequence). V shed 1 base and J shed 0 bases, with 15 bases lying between them. The CDR3 nucleotides read TGTGCCAGCAGCTTAGGCCAGGGGCGGGGGGCAACTAATGAAAAACTGTTTTTT. Its translation: CASSLGQGRGATNEKLFF.

The rearrangement joins TRBV29-1 to TRBJ2-3; 12 bases agree with TRBD1. Unmatched junction bases numbered 5, after V lost 6 bases and J lost 4 bases. This CDR3 has 14 amino acids. In germline, CDR1 is SQVTM, CDR2 ANQGSEA. CDR3 amino acids: CSVAGQGASDTQYF. The CDR3 nucleotides read TGCAGCGTCGCGGGACAGGGGGCCTCAGATACGCAGTATTTT.

This sequence joins TRBV5-1 and TRBJ1-2; 10 bases are a match to TRBD1. The germline V gene encodes CDR1 SGHRS and CDR2 YFSETQ. CDR3 size: 15 residues. J gave up 8 bases and V 6 bases, and 13 bases lay outside the gene matches. Here the CDR3 reads CASNTNPGTGVGYTF. The CDR3 DNA reads TGCGCCAGCAACACCAATCCCGGGACAGGGGTCGGCTACACCTTC.

The chain links TRBV7-6 to TRBJ1-2; a possible D gene is TRBD1 (6 bases). The CDR3 extends over 14 amino acids. V was cut by 5 bases and J by 0 bases, with 10 bases left in between. The germline V gene encodes CDR1 SGHVS and CDR2 FNYEAQ. CDR3 bases: TGTGCCAGCAGCCCGGGACAACCTAACTATGGCTACACCTTC. Protein: CASSPGQPNYGYTF.

The J gene is TRBJ2-5, the V gene TRBV6-2 or TRBV6-3; 7 bases fit TRBD2. In germline, CDR1 is MNHEY, CDR2 SVGEGT. This CDR3 has 17 amino acids. The junction had 14 bases not matched to a gene; V was cut back by 4 bases and J by 3 bases. The CDR3 coding sequence is TGTGCCAGCAGTTGGCCCTGGCGAACTAGCGTTGAAGAGACCCAGTACTTC. It codes for CASSWPWRTSVEETQYF.